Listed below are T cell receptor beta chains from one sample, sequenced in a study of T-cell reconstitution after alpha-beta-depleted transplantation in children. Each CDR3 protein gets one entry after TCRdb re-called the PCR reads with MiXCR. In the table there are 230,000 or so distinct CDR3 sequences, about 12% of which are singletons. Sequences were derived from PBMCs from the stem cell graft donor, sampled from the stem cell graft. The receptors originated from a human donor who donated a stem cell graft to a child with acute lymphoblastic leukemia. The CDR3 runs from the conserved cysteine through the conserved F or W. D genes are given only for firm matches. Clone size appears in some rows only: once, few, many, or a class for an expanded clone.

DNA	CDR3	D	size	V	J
TGCAGCGTGGGACTAGCGGGAGCGGGTGAGCAGTTCTTC	CSVGLAGAGEQFF	TRBD2	many	TRBV29-1	TRBJ2-1
TGTGCCAGCAGACCCATTGGGACGGACTTCAGGCGCAATCAGCCCCAGCATTTT	CASRPIGTDFRRNQPQHF	-	many	TRBV28	TRBJ1-5
TGTGCCAGCAGCTTGATCCGGGCGGCAGCCCAACTGATGAACACCGGGGAGCTGTTTTTT	CASSLIRAAAQLMNTGELFF	-	many	TRBV5-4	TRBJ2-2
TGTGCCAGCTCACCGCGACAGGGCGATGGCTACACCTTC	CASSPRQGDGYTF	TRBD1	many	TRBV18	TRBJ1-2
TGTGCCAGCAGCGAAGATAACGGGGGTGGTTCGACTAATGAAAAACTGTTTTTT	CASSEDNGGGSTNEKLFF	-	many	TRBV4-2	TRBJ1-4
TGCGCCAGCAGCGAGGGACCCAGGGCGAGGGATACGCAGTATTTT	CASSEGPRARDTQYF	-	once	TRBV5-1	TRBJ2-3
TGTGCCAGCAGCCACGGGCTAGCGGAGGGGACCCAGTACTTC	CASSHGLAEGTQYF	TRBD2	many	TRBV3-1	TRBJ2-5
TGTGCCAGCTCACCACCAGGTCAGGTTGGCATGAACACTGAAGCTTTCTTT	CASSPPGQVGMNTEAFF	-	few	TRBV18	TRBJ1-1
TGTGCCAGCAGTCCCTCCAACAGGGGAGCTAACTATGGCTACACCTTC	CASSPSNRGANYGYTF	TRBD1	many	TRBV12-3/TRBV12-4	TRBJ1-2
TGTGCCAGCAGTGAAGCGGCGGGGACCGGGGAGCTGTTTTTT	CASSEAAGTGELFF	-	many	TRBV6-1	TRBJ2-2
TGTGCCATCAGTGTGGGACTAGCGGCGAACTACGAGCAGTACTTC	CAISVGLAANYEQYF	TRBD2	-	TRBV10-3	TRBJ2-7
TGTGCCAGCAGTTTAAATGGTGGGGGCTCCTACGAGCAGTACTTC	CASSLNGGGSYEQYF	-	many	TRBV12-3/TRBV12-4	TRBJ2-7
TGTGCCAGCAGCGCTGATGCCAGGGGAGGGTCCTATGGCTACACCTTC	CASSADARGGSYGYTF	-	-	TRBV9	TRBJ1-2
TGTGCCAGCAGCTTACATCCGGGGGGCACGGCAGATACGCAGTATTTT	CASSLHPGGTADTQYF	-	few	TRBV11-2	TRBJ2-3
TGTGCCAGCAGCTCTGGAGGGGAGACCCAGTACTTC	CASSSGGETQYF	-	many	TRBV7-7	TRBJ2-5
TGTGCCAGCAGTGGGGACAGGGTACTTTCGAAGTCCTACGAGCAGTACTTC	CASSGDRVLSKSYEQYF	TRBD1	many	TRBV28	TRBJ2-7
TGCAGCGTTGATCGGACTAGCACAGATACGCAGTATTTT	CSVDRTSTDTQYF	-	many	TRBV29-1	TRBJ2-3
TGTGCCAGCAGTGAAAACACAGCTTTAGCCTACGAGCAGTACTTC	CASSENTALAYEQYF	-	many	TRBV6-1	TRBJ2-7
TGTGCCAGCAGTTACGGGACAGACTTCTACGAGCAGTACTTC	CASSYGTDFYEQYF	TRBD1	many	TRBV6-2/TRBV6-3	TRBJ2-7
TGTGCCAGCAGTTTATCCAATTATCAGCCCCAGCATTTT	CASSLSNYQPQHF	-	many	TRBV27	TRBJ1-5
TGTGCCAGCAGCCCAGGGGGCGGTAGGGCCCTGAACACTGAAGCTTTCTTT	CASSPGGGRALNTEAFF	TRBD1	many	TRBV5-6	TRBJ1-1
TGTGCCACCAGTGATTTTCCCGGGAACTATGGCTACACCTTC	CATSDFPGNYGYTF	-	many	TRBV24-1	TRBJ1-2
TGTGCCAGCAGTCTAAGGACAGGGGGATCCTACGAGCAGTACTTC	CASSLRTGGSYEQYF	TRBD1	many	TRBV28	TRBJ2-7
TGCGCCAGCAGCCAAGAATACTCCTACAATGAGCAGTTCTTC	CASSQEYSYNEQFF	-	many	TRBV4-3	TRBJ2-1